Listed below are T cell receptor beta chains from one sample, sequenced in a study of T cell responses to AZD1222 COVID-19 vaccine. Sequencing used immunoSEQ multiplex PCR; TCRdb keeps in-frame clones, though not all of them. The table shows 80,000 to 100,000 clones, with 70% to 90% occurring only once. The starting material was peripheral blood, obtained 28 days after the second AZD1222 dose. The origin of the receptors is an adult who received the AZD1222 COVID-19 vaccine. Each CDR3 is given with its conserved first and last residue. Each record gives: D gene, V gene, J gene, clone size, CDR3 DNA, CDR3 protein. A D gene is named only where the DNA matches it firmly. Where a row states a size, it is once, few, many or the class of an expanded clone; other rows omit it.

D: TRBD1; V: TRBV29-1; J: TRBJ1-3; size: .; DNA: TGCAGCTCGACAGGGGGCGGAAACACCATATATTTT; CDR3: CSSTGGGNTIYF
D: TRBD1; V: TRBV28; J: TRBJ1-2; size: .; DNA: TGTGCCAGCGGGACAGGGGGGGTTGCTAACTATGGCTACACCTTC; CDR3: CASGTGGVANYGYTF
D: .; V: TRBV27; J: TRBJ1-5; size: .; DNA: TGTGCCAGCAGTCCCACGCGGCAGGGTCAGGGACAGCCCCAGCATTTT; CDR3: CASSPTRQGQGQPQHF
D: .; V: TRBV5-1; J: TRBJ1-6; size: .; DNA: TGCGCCAGCAGCCTGGCCCCAGGGAAGAATTCACCCCTCCACTTT; CDR3: CASSLAPGKNSPLHF
D: .; V: TRBV2; J: TRBJ1-1; size: few; DNA: TGTGCCAGCACCGCCGACAGCGACACTGAAGCTTTCTTT; CDR3: CASTADSDTEAFF
D: .; V: TRBV4-3; J: TRBJ2-3; size: once; DNA: TGCGCCAGCAGCCAAGCACGGAGGGTGCCCACAGATACGCAGTATTTT; CDR3: CASSQARRVPTDTQYF
D: .; V: TRBV20-1; J: TRBJ2-5; size: .; DNA: TGCAGTGCTAGTGTTCTGGGGGGTTTGTACCAAGAGACCCAGTACTTC; CDR3: CSASVLGGLYQETQYF
D: TRBD1; V: TRBV2; J: TRBJ2-2; size: .; DNA: TGTGCCAGCAGTGACGCGGGACCGGGACAGGCAAGGGTCGGGGAGCTGTTTTTT; CDR3: CASSDAGPGQARVGELFF
D: .; V: TRBV5-1; J: TRBJ1-2; size: .; DNA: TGCGCCAGCAGCGCACAGGGCTATGGCTACACCTTC; CDR3: CASSAQGYGYTF
D: .; V: TRBV6-2/TRBV6-3; J: TRBJ2-7; size: .; DNA: TGTGCCAGCAGTTACCTCCCCGGGACCCTCTACGAGCAGTACTTC; CDR3: CASSYLPGTLYEQYF
D: .; V: TRBV27; J: TRBJ2-7; size: .; DNA: TGTGCCAGCAGTTTATCGGTGGGGGGTGATAGCTCCCCCCCCTACGAGCAGTACTTC; CDR3: CASSLSVGGDSSPPYEQYF
D: .; V: TRBV4-2; J: TRBJ2-3; size: once; DNA: TGTGCCAGCAGCCAAGAAATGACAACAGATACGCAGTATTTT; CDR3: CASSQEMTTDTQYF
D: .; V: TRBV12-3/TRBV12-4; J: TRBJ1-4; size: .; DNA: TGTGCCAGCAGGGACGCAACTAATGAAAAACTGTTTTTT; CDR3: CASRDATNEKLFF
D: TRBD1; V: TRBV28; J: TRBJ1-1; size: .; DNA: TGTGCCAGCAGCCAGTGGACAGGGACCATGAACACTGAAGCTTTCTTT; CDR3: CASSQWTGTMNTEAFF
D: .; V: TRBV5-5; J: TRBJ2-1; size: .; DNA: TGTGCCAGCAGCTTGAACAGGGCCAAGTTCTTC; CDR3: CASSLNRAKFF
D: TRBD1; V: TRBV5-8; J: TRBJ1-1; size: .; DNA: TGTGCCAGCAGCTTCCAGACAGGGGATGGGGACACTGAAGCTTTCTTT; CDR3: CASSFQTGDGDTEAFF
D: .; V: TRBV28; J: TRBJ1-1; size: .; DNA: TGTGCCAGCAGTTTAATTCCCCAGGGGATGGGGGAGAAGGCTTTCTTT; CDR3: CASSLIPQGMGEKAFF
D: .; V: TRBV5-6; J: TRBJ1-2; size: .; DNA: TGTGCCAGCAGCTTGGGGGTCGACCTCCCCTATGGCTACACCTTC; CDR3: CASSLGVDLPYGYTF
D: .; V: TRBV10-1; J: TRBJ1-6; size: .; DNA: TGCGCCAGCAGTGAAGGCCTGGGGTCACCCCTCCACTTT; CDR3: CASSEGLGSPLHF
D: .; V: TRBV24-1; J: TRBJ1-5; size: .; DNA: TGTGCCACCAGTGGGGGGGGGAACGGGCAGCCCCAGCATTTT; CDR3: CATSGGGNGQPQHF
D: TRBD1; V: TRBV27; J: TRBJ1-2; size: .; DNA: TGTGCCAGCAGTTTGGACGGACAGGGGTATGGCTACACCTTC; CDR3: CASSLDGQGYGYTF
D: .; V: TRBV6-2/TRBV6-3; J: TRBJ1-2; size: .; DNA: TGTGCCAGCAGTTTCTCGGGGACGGCATATGGCTACACCTTC; CDR3: CASSFSGTAYGYTF
D: TRBD1; V: TRBV27; J: TRBJ2-1; size: .; DNA: TGTGCCAGCAGTTGGACAGGAGCGGATAATGAGCAGTTCTTC; CDR3: CASSWTGADNEQFF
D: .; V: TRBV7-2; J: TRBJ2-7; size: .; DNA: TGTGCCAGCAGCTTAGTACAGGGCTCCTACGAGCAGTACTTC; CDR3: CASSLVQGSYEQYF
D: .; V: TRBV11-2; J: TRBJ1-2; size: .; DNA: TGTGCCAGCAGCTTAGTTGGCCAAAGCGGCTACACCTTC; CDR3: CASSLVGQSGYTF
D: .; V: TRBV3-1/TRBV3-2; J: TRBJ1-1; size: .; DNA: TGTGCCAGCAGCCAAGAGTCTCGGGGGGGAGGCACTGAAGCTTTCTTT; CDR3: CASSQESRGGGTEAFF
D: .; V: TRBV7-2; J: TRBJ1-2; size: .; DNA: TGTGCCAGCAGCTTAGTAACCGGGACTGATCGAGGTGGTGGCTACACCTTC; CDR3: CASSLVTGTDRGGGYTF
D: .; V: TRBV3-1/TRBV3-2; J: TRBJ1-3; size: once; DNA: TGTGCCAGCAGCCAGGCTGAGGACACCATATATTTT; CDR3: CASSQAEDTIYF
D: .; V: TRBV5-1; J: TRBJ2-7; size: .; DNA: TGCGCCAGCAGCCGGGGGGAGGGACAGCCCAGGAGCTCCTACGAGCAGTACTTC; CDR3: CASSRGEGQPRSSYEQYF
D: TRBD1; V: TRBV10-3; J: TRBJ1-5; size: .; DNA: TGTGCCATCAGTAACTGGGACAGGGCGAATCAGCCCCAGCATTTT; CDR3: CAISNWDRANQPQHF
D: TRBD1; V: TRBV6-4; J: TRBJ2-1; size: .; DNA: TGTGCCAGCAGCGCCGGGACAGGGTACGGAAATGAGCAGTTCTTC; CDR3: CASSAGTGYGNEQFF
D: TRBD2; V: TRBV6-2/TRBV6-3; J: TRBJ2-3; size: .; DNA: TGTGCCAGCAGCAGGGGCGGGGGGGTCACAGATACGCAGTATTTT; CDR3: CASSRGGGVTDTQYF
D: .; V: TRBV5-1; J: TRBJ2-6; size: .; DNA: TGCGCCAGCAGCTTGGAACCGATGCACTCCTCTGGGGCCAACGTCCTGACTTTC; CDR3: CASSLEPMHSSGANVLTF
D: .; V: TRBV7-2; J: TRBJ2-2; size: .; DNA: TGTGCCAGCAGCTTAACCAGGGACACCGGGGAGCTGTTTTTT; CDR3: CASSLTRDTGELFF
D: TRBD2; V: TRBV5-1; J: TRBJ2-1; size: .; DNA: TGCGCCAGCAAAGTCCTCGGGACTAGCTCGGCTGAGCAGTTCTTC; CDR3: CASKVLGTSSAEQFF
D: .; V: TRBV7-2; J: TRBJ2-7; size: .; DNA: TGTGCCAGCAGCCGGGACCGGGGCGAGGGGTCCTACGAGCAGTACTTC; CDR3: CASSRDRGEGSYEQYF
D: .; V: TRBV12-3/TRBV12-4; J: TRBJ2-3; size: .; DNA: TGTGCCAGCAGCCCCGCGGTCACAGATACGCAGTATTTT; CDR3: CASSPAVTDTQYF
D: .; V: TRBV5-1; J: TRBJ2-7; size: few; DNA: TGCGCCAGCAGCTTTCAGGGCGAGCAGTACTTC; CDR3: CASSFQGEQYF
D: .; V: TRBV7-9; J: TRBJ1-2; size: .; DNA: TGTGCCAGCAGCTTATCGGGACAAAGCTATGGCTACACCTTC; CDR3: CASSLSGQSYGYTF
D: TRBD2; V: TRBV4-1; J: TRBJ2-3; size: .; DNA: TGCGCCAGCAGTCCTCCCGGGACTAGCGGGGGGAGCACAGATACGCAGTATTTT; CDR3: CASSPPGTSGGSTDTQYF
D: TRBD1; V: TRBV6-6; J: TRBJ1-5; size: once; DNA: TGTGCCAGCAGTTCCGGACAGGGAATCCAGCCCCAGCATTTT; CDR3: CASSSGQGIQPQHF
D: .; V: TRBV11-1; J: TRBJ2-2; size: .; DNA: TGTGCCAGCAGACCCTACTCCACCGGGGAGCTGTTTTTT; CDR3: CASRPYSTGELFF
D: .; V: TRBV4-1; J: TRBJ1-1; size: .; DNA: TGCGCCAGCAGCCAAGTGCTGGGTATGGCTGAAGCTTTCTTT; CDR3: CASSQVLGMAEAFF
D: TRBD2; V: TRBV29-1; J: TRBJ2-1; size: .; DNA: TGCAGCGTTGCGACTAGCGGGAGTTCCTACAATGAGCAGTTCTTC; CDR3: CSVATSGSSYNEQFF
D: TRBD2; V: TRBV3-1/TRBV3-2; J: TRBJ2-1; size: .; DNA: TGTGCCAGCAGCCTAAAGGTGTCGGGAGGGAACCATGAGCAGTTCTTC; CDR3: CASSLKVSGGNHEQFF